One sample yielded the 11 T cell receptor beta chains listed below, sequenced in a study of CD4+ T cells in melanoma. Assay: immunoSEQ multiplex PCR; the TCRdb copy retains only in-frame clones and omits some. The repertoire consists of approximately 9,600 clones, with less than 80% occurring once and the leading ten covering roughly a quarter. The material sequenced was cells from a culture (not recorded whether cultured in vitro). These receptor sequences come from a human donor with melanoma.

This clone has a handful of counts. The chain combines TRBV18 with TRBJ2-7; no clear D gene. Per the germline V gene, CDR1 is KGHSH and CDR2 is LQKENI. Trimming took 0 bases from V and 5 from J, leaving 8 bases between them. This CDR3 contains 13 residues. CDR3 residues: CASSPPEQNEQYF. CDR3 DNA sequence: TGTGCCAGCTCACCACCGGAACAGAACGAGCAGTACTTC.

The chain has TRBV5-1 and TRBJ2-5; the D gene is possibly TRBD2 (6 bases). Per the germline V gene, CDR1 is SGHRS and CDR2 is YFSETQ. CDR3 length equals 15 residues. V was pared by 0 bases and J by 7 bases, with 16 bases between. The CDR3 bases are TGCGCCAGCAGCTTGGCCGGGACTCCCGGAGCGACCCAGTACTTC. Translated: CASSLAGTPGATQYF.

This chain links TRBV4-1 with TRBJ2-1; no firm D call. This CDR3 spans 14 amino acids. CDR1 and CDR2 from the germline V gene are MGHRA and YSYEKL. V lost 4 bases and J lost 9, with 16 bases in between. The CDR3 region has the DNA TGCGCCAGCAGCCCCCTTAATTCCGGGCCTGAGCAGTTCTTC. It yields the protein CASSPLNSGPEQFF.

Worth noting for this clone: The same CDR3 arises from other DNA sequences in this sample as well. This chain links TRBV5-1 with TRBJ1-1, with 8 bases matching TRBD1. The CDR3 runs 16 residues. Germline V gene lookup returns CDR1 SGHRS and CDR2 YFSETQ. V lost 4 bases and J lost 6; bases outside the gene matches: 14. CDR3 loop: CASSGAGTGDIPEAFF. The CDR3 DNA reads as TGCGCCAGCAGCGGGGCCGGGACAGGAGATATACCTGAAGCTTTCTTT.

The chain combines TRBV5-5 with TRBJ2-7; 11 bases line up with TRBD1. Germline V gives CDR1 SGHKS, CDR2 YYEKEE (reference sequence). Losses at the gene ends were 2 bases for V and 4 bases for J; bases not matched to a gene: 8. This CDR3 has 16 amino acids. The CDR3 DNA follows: TGTGCCAGCAGCTTAACCGGGACAGGGGGACTTTACGAGCAGTACTTC. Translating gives CASSLTGTGGLYEQYF.

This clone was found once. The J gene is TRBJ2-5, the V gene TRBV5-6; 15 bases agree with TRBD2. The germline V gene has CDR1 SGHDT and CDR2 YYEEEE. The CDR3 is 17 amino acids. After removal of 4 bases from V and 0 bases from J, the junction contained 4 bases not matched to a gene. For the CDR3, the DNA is TGTGCCAGCAGCGCGGGACTAGCGGGGGGCCACCAAGAGACCCAGTACTTC. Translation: CASSAGLAGGHQETQYF.

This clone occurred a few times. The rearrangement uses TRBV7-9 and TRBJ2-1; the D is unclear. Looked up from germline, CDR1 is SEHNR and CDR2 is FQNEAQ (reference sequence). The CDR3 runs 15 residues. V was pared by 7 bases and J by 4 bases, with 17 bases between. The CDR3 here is CASTPERLKYNEQFF. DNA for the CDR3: TGTGCCAGCACCCCGGAGAGACTGAAATACAATGAGCAGTTCTTC.

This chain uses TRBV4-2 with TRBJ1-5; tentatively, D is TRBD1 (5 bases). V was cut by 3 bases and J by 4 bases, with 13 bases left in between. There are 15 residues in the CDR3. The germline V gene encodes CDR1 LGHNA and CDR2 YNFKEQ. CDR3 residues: CASSHVGVVNQPQHF. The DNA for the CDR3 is TGTGCCAGCAGCCATGTAGGGGTGGTGAATCAGCCCCAGCATTTT.

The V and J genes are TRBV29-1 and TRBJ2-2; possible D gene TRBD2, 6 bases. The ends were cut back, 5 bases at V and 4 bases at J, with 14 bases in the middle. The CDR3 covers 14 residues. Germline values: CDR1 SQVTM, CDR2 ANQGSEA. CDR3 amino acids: CSVTGLPTTGELFF. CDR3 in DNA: TGCAGCGTTACGGGACTTCCAACCACCGGGGAGCTGTTTTTT.

The CDR3 spells CASSYDRGSPLHF. DNA of the CDR3: TGTGCCAGCAGTTACGACAGGGGATCACCCCTCCACTTT. V gene TRBV6-5 combines with J gene TRBJ1-6, with TRBD1 identical over 8 bases. J lost 10 bases, V lost 2 bases, and 1 base had no gene match. The CDR3 has 13 amino acids. From germline, CDR1 is MNHEY and CDR2 SVGAGI.

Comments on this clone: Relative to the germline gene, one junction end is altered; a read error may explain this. The CDR3 DNA follows: TGTGCCAGCAGTGTCATGTTGGAGGGTTTGACCTTC. Its protein product is CASSVMLEGLTF. This chain connects TRBV6-1 to TRBJ2-7, with a weak D call TRBD2 (6 bases). CDR1 is MNHNS and CDR2 is SASEGT in the germline V gene. CDR3 length: 12 residues.